This TCR beta chain is from a study of Ad26.COV2.S vaccination and SARS-CoV-2 variants (TCRdb year 2021). Regarding the complete study: Vaccine-arm donors came from COV1001, a multicentre, randomized, double-blind, placebo-controlled phase I-IIa trial of Ad26.COV2.S in healthy adults. Ad26.COV2.S was given intramuscularly at 5x10^10 or 1x10^11 viral particles, as a single shot or as two shots 56 days apart. Throughout the experiments and outcome assessment, investigators stayed blinded to trial group allocation. Participants in the trial were split at random into five groups of five each, receiving low-dose or high-dose Ad26.COV2.S once or twice, or else placebo on both occasions. The TCR-sequenced set comprised approximately 32 samples: around 20 Ad26.COV2.S vaccine recipients, 5 placebo recipients and 8 SARS-CoV-2 convalescent individuals. TCRbeta repertoire sequencing was used to assess the specificity and breadth of SARS-CoV-2-reactive T cell receptors after Ad26.COV2.S vaccination.

The germline V gene supplies CDR1 KGHDR and CDR2 SFDVKD. The CDR3 runs 15 residues from the cysteine to the phenylalanine. Left in the record is the CDR3 DNA by itself, 45 bases read in frame from the first base. V and J lose 5 bases and 1 base, and a span of 11 bases separates them. Points the paper makes about the study in general: Substantial breadth of spike-specific CD8+ and CD4+ T cell responses was reported after vaccination. The authors noted that total T cell responses may have been underestimated by the TCR breadth and depth analyses. Vaccine and placebo recipients had comparable non-spike TCR breadth, which fits with the vaccine containing only spike. Comparing responses between vaccine doses or regimens was not something the study was powered to do. Higher spike-specific TCR breadth was observed in Ad26.COV2.S recipients than in placebo recipients (P = 0.0014).

This clone was seen a single time. The specificity of this receptor is unknown. There are no base qualities to consult, and no much larger clone falls within one base. TCRbeta CDR3 regions were sequenced with the immunoSEQ Assay. After extraction, genomic DNA underwent amplification by bias-controlled multiplex PCR, followed by high-throughput sequencing. Per the source publication's procedure: Collapsing and filtering of sequences were performed to quantify the absolute abundance of each unique TCRbeta CDR3 region. T cell fraction was estimated by normalizing TCRbeta template counts to usable DNA, with usable DNA measured through amplification of reference genes found in all nucleated cells. Repertoire TCRs were annotated as SARS-CoV-2-specific by exact matching of V gene, CDR3 amino acid sequence and J gene to a known reactive TCR set. MIRA supplied the reference SARS-CoV-2 TCR set, which was filtered for enrichment in COVID-19-positive ImmuneCODE repertoires so that public or cross-reactive TCRs were removed. Using the MIRA antigens, annotated TCRs were further analysed by specific ORF or by position within an ORF. Breadth was defined as annotated unique rearrangements over total unique productive rearrangements; depth was the summed frequency of those rearrangements. Two-sided Wilcoxon rank-sum tests were applied when comparing TCR breadth between groups. The clones in this table, taken by TCRdb from immuneACCESS, are in-frame only. Not every clone is retained; where verified, under half of the shortfall comes from an unresolved V gene, and the cause of the rest is unknown. V, J and clone size were drawn from that table, and D and trimming were deduced from the DNA. The sample table records 400,000 to 450,000 clones; 80% to 95% of these occur just once. 12% of the sample is taken by the ten largest.

What the treatment or condition label conveys for this sample: some 20 received Ad26.COV2.S at low or high dose, single or two shots; roughly 5 received placebo; per-sample allocation not given. Repertoires of vaccine and placebo recipients were sequenced from samples collected on day 63 after the first injection. In Cohort 1b, some 25 adults aged 18-55 years were enrolled at a single site in Boston, USA, between 29 July and 7 August 2020. Ad26.COV2.S consisted of a replication-incompetent adenovirus type 26 vector by which a prefusion-stabilized SARS-CoV-2 spike protein from the original Wuhan strain was expressed.

The chain is assembled from TRBV24-1 and TRBJ2-1; the D gene lacks a confident call. The receptor comes from a person aged 18-60 years who received the Ad26.COV2.S COVID-19 vaccine or a placebo. Sequenced here: peripheral blood, sampled in a trial of Ad26.COV2.S vaccine versus placebo. The CDR3 has the sequence CATSALSNSYNEQFF. The nucleotides are TGTGCCACCAGTGCCCTTAGTAATTCCTACAATGAGCAGTTCTTC.